This TCR beta chain was observed in a study of human T cells and chemical hapten exposure. TCRdb reanalysed the RACE reads using MiXCR and keeps one entry per CDR3 protein. The data hold tens of thousands of distinct CDR3 sequences, with 10% to 15% observed a single time. Unmatched junction bases numbered 2, after V lost 1 base and J lost 5 bases. The CDR3 is made up of 14 amino acids. Germline lookup yields CDR1 SGHRS and CDR2 YFSETQ. Time point defined: patch test 3, about 24 weeks after DPC sensitization. The treatment is: therapeutic diphenylcyclopropenone sensitization with weekly scalp DPC. Blood draws came before every patch-test application. Total RNA was isolated from unfractionated whole blood.

The input for sequencing was whole blood, taken in connection with sensitization to the hapten diphenylcyclopropenone (DPC). The TCR comes from a woman between 45 and 65 years old with alopecia areata. Some clones in this sample may be carry-over from other donors' samples. The V gene is TRBV5-1, the J gene TRBJ2-2; 7 nucleotides line up with TRBD1. CDR3 bases: TGCGCCAGCAGCTTGCGGGACAGTACCGGGGAGCTGTTTTTT. It is translated as CASSLRDSTGELFF.